Listed below are T cell receptor beta chains from one sample, sequenced in a study of cytomegalovirus exposure and HLA in healthy donors. Profiling relied on immunoSEQ multiplex PCR, and the TCRdb table lists in-frame clones only, not all of them. This table has more than 85,000 clones, around four fifths appearing once. The specimen was PBMCs. These TCRs come from a man in his thirties or forties in good health and CMV-seropositive. The conserved cysteine and the conserved F or W are not part of the CDR3 here. Each record gives: J gene, V gene, clone size, CDR3 length, D gene, CDR3 protein. A D gene is named only where the DNA matches it firmly. Size is omitted from some rows. Given values are once, few, many or a class for expanded clones.

j_gene: TRBJ1-4
v_gene: TRBV21-1
abundance: NA
len: 14
d_gene: NA
CDR3aa: ASSNRSGQGLEKLF

j_gene: TRBJ1-1
v_gene: TRBV29-1
abundance: NA
len: 10
d_gene: NA
CDR3aa: SVLTSVAEAF

j_gene: TRBJ2-2
v_gene: TRBV6-6
abundance: NA
len: 12
d_gene: NA
CDR3aa: ASSFAGSTGELF

j_gene: TRBJ2-2
v_gene: TRBV6-1
abundance: once
len: 11
d_gene: TRBD1
CDR3aa: ASRRQGAGELF

j_gene: TRBJ2-3
v_gene: TRBV15
abundance: NA
len: 14
d_gene: TRBD1
CDR3aa: ATSRDPGQGADTQY

j_gene: TRBJ2-1
v_gene: TRBV5-1
abundance: NA
len: 12
d_gene: TRBD1
CDR3aa: ASTTGTGNNEQF

j_gene: TRBJ2-5
v_gene: TRBV4-2
abundance: few
len: 14
d_gene: TRBD2
CDR3aa: ASSQGTSGGQVTQY

j_gene: TRBJ1-5
v_gene: TRBV6-1
abundance: NA
len: 14
d_gene: NA
CDR3aa: ASSEFGGSSNQPQH

j_gene: TRBJ2-2
v_gene: TRBV15
abundance: NA
len: 14
d_gene: TRBD2
CDR3aa: ATSRGAGGYTGELF

j_gene: TRBJ2-1
v_gene: TRBV7-6
abundance: NA
len: 15
d_gene: TRBD2
CDR3aa: ASSLGTSGGTYNEQF

j_gene: TRBJ2-2
v_gene: TRBV5-1
abundance: NA
len: 12
d_gene: NA
CDR3aa: ASSWTVYTGELF

j_gene: TRBJ1-2
v_gene: TRBV2
abundance: NA
len: 12
d_gene: NA
CDR3aa: ASNPNVGAYGYT

j_gene: TRBJ2-3
v_gene: TRBV5-4
abundance: NA
len: 13
d_gene: NA
CDR3aa: ASSLDQRSTDTQY

j_gene: TRBJ1-2
v_gene: TRBV9
abundance: NA
len: 14
d_gene: NA
CDR3aa: ASSDVYPSPSHGYT

j_gene: TRBJ1-4
v_gene: TRBV11-2
abundance: NA
len: 15
d_gene: NA
CDR3aa: ASSLVAGVRLNEKLF

j_gene: TRBJ2-1
v_gene: TRBV9
abundance: NA
len: 13
d_gene: TRBD2
CDR3aa: ASSPVAGARDEQF

j_gene: TRBJ2-7
v_gene: TRBV9
abundance: NA
len: 12
d_gene: NA
CDR3aa: ASSPPGRANEQY

j_gene: TRBJ1-5
v_gene: TRBV30
abundance: NA
len: 13
d_gene: NA
CDR3aa: AWSEGQFSNQPQH

j_gene: TRBJ1-6
v_gene: TRBV4-1
abundance: NA
len: 16
d_gene: TRBD1
CDR3aa: ASSQDRLPGQGVSPLH

j_gene: TRBJ2-3
v_gene: TRBV2
abundance: few
len: 13
d_gene: NA
CDR3aa: ASSEVGPSTDTQY

j_gene: TRBJ2-5
v_gene: TRBV7-8
abundance: NA
len: 13
d_gene: TRBD2
CDR3aa: ASSPLAGAKETQY

j_gene: TRBJ2-7
v_gene: TRBV10-3
abundance: NA
len: 11
d_gene: NA
CDR3aa: AISRDTSYEQY

j_gene: TRBJ1-5
v_gene: TRBV27
abundance: few
len: 14
d_gene: NA
CDR3aa: ASRQFVGVRGQPQH

j_gene: TRBJ2-5
v_gene: TRBV7-9
abundance: NA
len: 13
d_gene: TRBD1
CDR3aa: ASSLADRGLETQY

j_gene: TRBJ1-1
v_gene: TRBV19
abundance: NA
len: 11
d_gene: NA
CDR3aa: ATRDSMNTEAF

j_gene: TRBJ2-7
v_gene: TRBV23-1
abundance: once
len: 10
d_gene: NA
CDR3aa: ASSGQIEEQY

j_gene: TRBJ1-2
v_gene: TRBV14
abundance: NA
len: 13
d_gene: NA
CDR3aa: ASSPRTDFNYGYT

j_gene: TRBJ1-6
v_gene: TRBV5-1
abundance: NA
len: 15
d_gene: NA
CDR3aa: ASSLNRATDSNSPLH

j_gene: TRBJ1-1
v_gene: TRBV5-1
abundance: NA
len: 13
d_gene: TRBD1
CDR3aa: ASSLEGTGRGEAF

j_gene: TRBJ1-2
v_gene: TRBV21-1
abundance: NA
len: 14
d_gene: NA
CDR3aa: ASSKGGRGGNYGYT

j_gene: TRBJ1-6
v_gene: TRBV6-5
abundance: NA
len: 12
d_gene: TRBD1
CDR3aa: ASSIQGIHSPLH

j_gene: TRBJ2-1
v_gene: TRBV7-3
abundance: NA
len: 13
d_gene: TRBD2
CDR3aa: ASSWTSGTYNEQF

j_gene: TRBJ2-3
v_gene: TRBV13
abundance: once
len: 15
d_gene: TRBD2
CDR3aa: ASSLVAGGISTDTQY

j_gene: TRBJ2-1
v_gene: TRBV7-9
abundance: NA
len: 17
d_gene: TRBD2
CDR3aa: ASSLSLAGRKSSYNEQF

j_gene: TRBJ2-1
v_gene: TRBV5-5
abundance: few
len: 11
d_gene: NA
CDR3aa: ASSLNTYNEQF

j_gene: TRBJ1-2
v_gene: TRBV27
abundance: once
len: 17
d_gene: TRBD1
CDR3aa: ASSPRINGIGTVNYGYT

j_gene: TRBJ1-4
v_gene: TRBV5-6
abundance: NA
len: 11
d_gene: NA
CDR3aa: ASRRVGGEKLF

j_gene: TRBJ1-4
v_gene: TRBV25-1
abundance: NA
len: 13
d_gene: NA
CDR3aa: ASSDSFATGEKLF

j_gene: TRBJ2-2
v_gene: TRBV4-3
abundance: NA
len: 17
d_gene: TRBD2
CDR3aa: ASSYAGLAASAPTGELF

j_gene: TRBJ2-2
v_gene: TRBV5-1
abundance: many
len: 13
d_gene: NA
CDR3aa: ASSDGGADTGELF

j_gene: TRBJ2-7
v_gene: TRBV7-9
abundance: NA
len: 13
d_gene: NA
CDR3aa: ASSPNRGGPLEQY

j_gene: TRBJ1-4
v_gene: TRBV19
abundance: NA
len: 15
d_gene: NA
CDR3aa: ASRRTVSTTTNEKLF

j_gene: TRBJ1-4
v_gene: TRBV7-9
abundance: NA
len: 14
d_gene: TRBD1
CDR3aa: SSSLIGGGPDEKLF

j_gene: TRBJ1-2
v_gene: TRBV18
abundance: NA
len: 11
d_gene: NA
CDR3aa: ASSPPVGPGYT

j_gene: TRBJ1-5
v_gene: TRBV6-5
abundance: once
len: 13
d_gene: NA
CDR3aa: ASSYQGWINQPQH

j_gene: TRBJ2-5
v_gene: TRBV6-5
abundance: NA
len: 11
d_gene: TRBD2
CDR3aa: AISKRGGETQY

j_gene: TRBJ2-1
v_gene: TRBV1
abundance: NA
len: 19
d_gene: NA
CDR3aa: TSSQAELAGAELSSYNEQF

j_gene: TRBJ1-5
v_gene: TRBV6-1
abundance: NA
len: 13
d_gene: NA
CDR3aa: ASSGAIYSNQPQH

j_gene: TRBJ1-1
v_gene: TRBV2
abundance: NA
len: 12
d_gene: NA
CDR3aa: ASREGQGTTEAF

j_gene: TRBJ2-1
v_gene: TRBV30
abundance: NA
len: 13
d_gene: TRBD2
CDR3aa: AWQTGTSNYNEQF

j_gene: TRBJ1-2
v_gene: TRBV30
abundance: few
len: 13
d_gene: NA
CDR3aa: ALRMAGSLDYGYT

j_gene: TRBJ2-3
v_gene: TRBV4-2
abundance: NA
len: 17
d_gene: TRBD2
CDR3aa: ASSQEAFVQSGASDTQY

j_gene: TRBJ2-7
v_gene: TRBV6-1
abundance: once
len: 12
d_gene: NA
CDR3aa: ASSEGPVPYEQY

j_gene: TRBJ1-4
v_gene: TRBV25-1
abundance: NA
len: 13
d_gene: NA
CDR3aa: ASSESWAGNEKLF

j_gene: TRBJ1-4
v_gene: TRBV5-1
abundance: NA
len: 15
d_gene: NA
CDR3aa: ASSLTSGSQRGEKLF

j_gene: TRBJ1-5
v_gene: TRBV19
abundance: NA
len: 17
d_gene: NA
CDR3aa: ASSISPHHRGYSNQPQH

j_gene: TRBJ2-3
v_gene: TRBV11-3
abundance: NA
len: 13
d_gene: NA
CDR3aa: ASSLGTSSTDTQY

j_gene: TRBJ1-4
v_gene: TRBV27
abundance: NA
len: 14
d_gene: TRBD1
CDR3aa: ASKSGQATYNEKLF

j_gene: TRBJ2-3
v_gene: TRBV7-9
abundance: NA
len: 17
d_gene: TRBD2
CDR3aa: ASSHPGLAGASATDTQY

j_gene: TRBJ2-1
v_gene: TRBV9
abundance: NA
len: 13
d_gene: TRBD2
CDR3aa: ASSQSGASWNEQF